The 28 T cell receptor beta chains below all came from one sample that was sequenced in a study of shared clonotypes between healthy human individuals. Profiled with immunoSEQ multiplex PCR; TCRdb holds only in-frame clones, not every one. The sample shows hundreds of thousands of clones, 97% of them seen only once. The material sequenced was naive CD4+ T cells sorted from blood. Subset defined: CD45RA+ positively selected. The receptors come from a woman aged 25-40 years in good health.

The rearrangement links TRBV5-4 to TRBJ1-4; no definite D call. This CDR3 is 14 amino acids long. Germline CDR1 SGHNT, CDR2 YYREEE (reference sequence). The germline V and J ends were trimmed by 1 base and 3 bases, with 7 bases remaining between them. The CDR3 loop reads CASSLSQSNEKLFF. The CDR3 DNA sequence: TGTGCCAGCAGCTTGAGCCAGTCTAATGAAAAACTGTTTTTT. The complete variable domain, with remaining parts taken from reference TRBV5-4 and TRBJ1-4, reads ETGVTQSPTHLIKTRGQQVTLRCSSQSGHNTVSWYQQALGQGPQFIFQYYREEENGRGNFPPRFSGLQFPNYSSELNVNALELDDSALYLCASSLSQSNEKLFFGSGTQLSVL.

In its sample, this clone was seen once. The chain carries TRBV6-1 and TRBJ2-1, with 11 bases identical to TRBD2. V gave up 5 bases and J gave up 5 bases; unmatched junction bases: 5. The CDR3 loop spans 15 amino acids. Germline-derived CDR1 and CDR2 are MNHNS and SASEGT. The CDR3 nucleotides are TGTGCCAGCAGTCCCGGGACTAGCGGTGACAATGAGCAGTTCTTC. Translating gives CASSPGTSGDNEQFF.

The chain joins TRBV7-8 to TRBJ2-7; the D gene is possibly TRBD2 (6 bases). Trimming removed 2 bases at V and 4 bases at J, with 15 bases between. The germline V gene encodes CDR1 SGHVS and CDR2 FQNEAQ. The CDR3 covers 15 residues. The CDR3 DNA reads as TGTGCCAGCAGCTTAATCGCGGGGCCTTCTTACGAGCAGTACTTC. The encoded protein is CASSLIAGPSYEQYF.

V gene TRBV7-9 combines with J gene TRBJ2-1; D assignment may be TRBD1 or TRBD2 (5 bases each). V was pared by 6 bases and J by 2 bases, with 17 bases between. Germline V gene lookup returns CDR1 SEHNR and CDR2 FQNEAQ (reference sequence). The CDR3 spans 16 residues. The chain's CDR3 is CASSRSGRMTYNEQFF. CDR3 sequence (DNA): TGTGCCAGCAGTCGATCGGGACGTATGACCTACAATGAGCAGTTCTTC.

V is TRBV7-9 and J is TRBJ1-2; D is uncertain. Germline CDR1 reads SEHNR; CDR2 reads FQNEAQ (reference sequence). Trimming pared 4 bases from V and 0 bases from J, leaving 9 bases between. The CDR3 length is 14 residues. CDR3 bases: TGTGCCAGCAGCTCCTCGAACTCTAACTATGGCTACACCTTC. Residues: CASSSSNSNYGYTF.

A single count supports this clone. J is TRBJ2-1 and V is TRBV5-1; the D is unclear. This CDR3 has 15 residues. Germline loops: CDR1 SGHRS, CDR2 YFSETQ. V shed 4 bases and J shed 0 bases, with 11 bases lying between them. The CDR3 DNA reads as TGCGCCAGCAGCCCGAGCTCAGCCTCCTACAATGAGCAGTTCTTC. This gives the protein CASSPSSASYNEQFF.

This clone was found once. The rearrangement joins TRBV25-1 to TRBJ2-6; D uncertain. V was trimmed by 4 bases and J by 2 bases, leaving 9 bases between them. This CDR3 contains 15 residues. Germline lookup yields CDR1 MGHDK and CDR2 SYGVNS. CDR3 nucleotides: TGTGCCAGCAGTGGGCCTGGGGCTGGGGCCAACGTCCTGACTTTC. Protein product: CASSGPGAGANVLTF.

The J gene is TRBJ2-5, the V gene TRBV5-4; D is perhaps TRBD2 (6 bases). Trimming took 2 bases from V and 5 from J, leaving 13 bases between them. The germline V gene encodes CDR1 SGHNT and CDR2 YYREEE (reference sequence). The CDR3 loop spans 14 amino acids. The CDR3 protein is CASSLQTGRETQYF. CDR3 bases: TGTGCCAGCAGCTTACAGACGGGGAGGGAGACCCAGTACTTC. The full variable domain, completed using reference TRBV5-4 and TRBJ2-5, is ETGVTQSPTHLIKTRGQQVTLRCSSQSGHNTVSWYQQALGQGPQFIFQYYREEENGRGNFPPRFSGLQFPNYSSELNVNALELDDSALYLCASSLQTGRETQYFGPGTRLLVL.

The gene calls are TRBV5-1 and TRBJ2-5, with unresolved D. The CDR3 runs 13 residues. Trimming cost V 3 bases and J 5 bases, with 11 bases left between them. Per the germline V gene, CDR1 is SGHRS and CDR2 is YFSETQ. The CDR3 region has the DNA TGCGCCAGCAGCTCCGGGTTAGTCGAGACCCAGTACTTC. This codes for CASSSGLVETQYF.

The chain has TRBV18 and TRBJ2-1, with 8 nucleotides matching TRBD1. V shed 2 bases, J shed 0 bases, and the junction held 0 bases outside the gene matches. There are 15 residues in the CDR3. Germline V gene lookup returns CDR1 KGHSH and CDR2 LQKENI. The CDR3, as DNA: TGTGCCAGCTCACCAGACAGGGGCTCCTACAATGAGCAGTTCTTC. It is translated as CASSPDRGSYNEQFF.

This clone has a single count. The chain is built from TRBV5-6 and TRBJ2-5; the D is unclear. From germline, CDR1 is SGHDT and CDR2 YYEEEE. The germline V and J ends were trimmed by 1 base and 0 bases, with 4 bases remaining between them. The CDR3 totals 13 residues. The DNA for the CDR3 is TGTGCCAGCAGCTTGCTCTACCAAGAGACCCAGTACTTC. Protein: CASSLLYQETQYF.

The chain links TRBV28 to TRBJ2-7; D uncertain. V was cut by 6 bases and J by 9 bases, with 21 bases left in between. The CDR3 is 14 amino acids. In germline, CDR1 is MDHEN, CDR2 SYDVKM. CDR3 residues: CASRSPSGSRWQYF. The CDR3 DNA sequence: TGTGCCAGCAGGTCCCCATCAGGCTCAAGGTGGCAGTACTTC.

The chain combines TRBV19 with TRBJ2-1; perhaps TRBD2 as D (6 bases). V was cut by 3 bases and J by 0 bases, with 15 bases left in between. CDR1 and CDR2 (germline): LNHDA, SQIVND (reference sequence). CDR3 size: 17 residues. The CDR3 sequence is CASSIPLAASSYNEQFF. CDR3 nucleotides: TGTGCCAGTAGTATCCCCTTAGCGGCGAGCTCCTACAATGAGCAGTTCTTC.

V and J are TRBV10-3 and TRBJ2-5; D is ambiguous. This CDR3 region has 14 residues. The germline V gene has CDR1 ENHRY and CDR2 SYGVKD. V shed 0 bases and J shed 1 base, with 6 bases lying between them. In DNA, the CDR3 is TGTGCCATCAGTGAGTCTAAGGGCCAAGAGACCCAGTACTTC. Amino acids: CAISESKGQETQYF.

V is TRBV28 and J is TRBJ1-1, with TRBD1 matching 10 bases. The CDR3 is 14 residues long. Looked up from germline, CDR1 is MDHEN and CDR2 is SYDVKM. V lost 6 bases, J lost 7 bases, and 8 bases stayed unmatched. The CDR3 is CASRPRQGASEAFF. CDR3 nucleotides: TGTGCCAGCAGACCTAGACAGGGGGCTAGTGAAGCTTTCTTT.

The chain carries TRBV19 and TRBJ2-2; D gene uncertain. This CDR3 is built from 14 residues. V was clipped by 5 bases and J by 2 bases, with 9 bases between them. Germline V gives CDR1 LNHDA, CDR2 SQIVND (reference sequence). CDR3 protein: CASSLSLNTGELFF. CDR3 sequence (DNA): TGTGCCAGTAGTTTAAGCCTTAACACCGGGGAGCTGTTTTTT.

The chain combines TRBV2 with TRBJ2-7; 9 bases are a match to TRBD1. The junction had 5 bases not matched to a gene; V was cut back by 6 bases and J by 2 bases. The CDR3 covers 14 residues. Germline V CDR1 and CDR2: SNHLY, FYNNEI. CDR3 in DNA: TGTGCCAGCAGGGTGACAGGGGGGGCCTACGAGCAGTACTTC. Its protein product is CASRVTGGAYEQYF.

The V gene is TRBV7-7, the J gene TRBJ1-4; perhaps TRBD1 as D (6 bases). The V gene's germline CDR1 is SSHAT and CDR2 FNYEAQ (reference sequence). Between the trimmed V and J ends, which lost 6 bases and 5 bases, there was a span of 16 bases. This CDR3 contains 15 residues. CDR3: CASSPQDRWNEKLFF. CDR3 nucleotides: TGTGCCAGCAGTCCTCAGGACAGATGGAATGAAAAACTGTTTTTT. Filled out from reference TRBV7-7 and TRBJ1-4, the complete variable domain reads GAGVSQSPRYKVTKRGQDVTLRCDPISSHATLYWYQQALGQGPEFLTYFNYEAQPDKSGLPSDRFSAERPEGSISTLTIQRTEQRDSAMYRCASSPQDRWNEKLFFGSGTQLSVL.

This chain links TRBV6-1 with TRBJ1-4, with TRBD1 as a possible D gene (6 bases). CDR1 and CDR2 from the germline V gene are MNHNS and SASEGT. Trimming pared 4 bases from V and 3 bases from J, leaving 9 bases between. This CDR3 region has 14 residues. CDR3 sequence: CASSARTANEKLFF. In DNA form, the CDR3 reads TGTGCCAGCAGTGCGAGGACAGCTAATGAAAAACTGTTTTTT.

The CDR3 loop is CASSQDISLAGGGNEQFF. CDR3 nucleotides: TGTGCCAGCAGCCAAGATATCTCCCTAGCGGGAGGAGGGAATGAGCAGTTCTTC. The chain couples TRBV14 to TRBJ2-1, with TRBD2 matching 11 bases. In germline, CDR1 is SGHDN, CDR2 FVKESK. This CDR3 is built from 18 residues. V shed 0 bases, J shed 7 bases, and the junction held 11 bases outside the gene matches.

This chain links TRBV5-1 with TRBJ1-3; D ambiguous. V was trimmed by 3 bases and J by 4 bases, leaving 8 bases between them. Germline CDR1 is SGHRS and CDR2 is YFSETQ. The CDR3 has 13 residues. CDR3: CASSSTGGNTIYF. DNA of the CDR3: TGCGCCAGCAGCTCGACCGGAGGAAACACCATATATTTT. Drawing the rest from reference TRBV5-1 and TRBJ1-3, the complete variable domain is KAGVTQTPRYLIKTRGQQVTLSCSPISGHRSVSWYQQTPGQGLQFLFEYFSETQRNKGNFPGRFSGRQFSNSRSEMNVSTLELGDSALYLCASSSTGGNTIYFGEGSWLTVV.

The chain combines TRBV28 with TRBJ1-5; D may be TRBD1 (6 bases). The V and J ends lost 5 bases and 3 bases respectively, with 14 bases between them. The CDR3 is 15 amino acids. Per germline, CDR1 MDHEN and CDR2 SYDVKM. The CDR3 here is CASSGAGENNQPQHF. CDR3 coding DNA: TGTGCCAGCAGTGGAGCAGGGGAGAACAATCAGCCCCAGCATTTT.

This CDR3 reads CASTAGGPETQYF. The CDR3 DNA reads TGTGCCAGTACAGCGGGAGGCCCAGAGACCCAGTACTTC. The V gene is TRBV25-1, the J gene TRBJ2-5; 9 positions match TRBD2. The V gene's germline CDR1 is MGHDK and CDR2 SYGVNS. The CDR3 spans 13 residues. Trimming took 9 bases from V and 4 from J; bases not matched to a gene: 6. Combining the CDR3 with reference TRBV25-1 and TRBJ2-5 gives the whole variable domain EADIYQTPRYLVIGTGKKITLECSQTMGHDKMYWYQQDPGMELHLIHYSYGVNSTEKGDLSSESTVSRIRTEHFPLTLESARPSHTSQYLCASTAGGPETQYFGPGTRLLVL.

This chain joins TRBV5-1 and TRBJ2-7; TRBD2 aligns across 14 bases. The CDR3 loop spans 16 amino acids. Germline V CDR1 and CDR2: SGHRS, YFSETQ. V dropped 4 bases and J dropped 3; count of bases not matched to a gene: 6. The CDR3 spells CASSEGLAGAGYEQYF. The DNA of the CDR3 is TGCGCCAGCAGCGAGGGACTAGCGGGAGCAGGCTACGAGCAGTACTTC.

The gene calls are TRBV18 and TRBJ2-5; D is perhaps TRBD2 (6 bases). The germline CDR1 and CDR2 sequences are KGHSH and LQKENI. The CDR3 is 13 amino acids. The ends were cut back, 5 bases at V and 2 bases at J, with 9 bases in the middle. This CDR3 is CASSGGLQETQYF. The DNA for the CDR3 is TGTGCCAGCTCAGGGGGACTGCAAGAGACCCAGTACTTC.

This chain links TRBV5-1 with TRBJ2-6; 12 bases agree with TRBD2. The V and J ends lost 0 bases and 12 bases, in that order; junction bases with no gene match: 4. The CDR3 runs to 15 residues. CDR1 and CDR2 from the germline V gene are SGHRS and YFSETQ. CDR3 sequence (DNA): TGCGCCAGCAGCTTGGCTAGCGGGAGGGCCGGCGTCCTGACTTTC. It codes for CASSLASGRAGVLTF. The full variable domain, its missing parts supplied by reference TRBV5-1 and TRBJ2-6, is KAGVTQTPRYLIKTRGQQVTLSCSPISGHRSVSWYQQTPGQGLQFLFEYFSETQRNKGNFPGRFSGRQFSNSRSEMNVSTLELGDSALYLCASSLASGRAGVLTFGAGSRLTVL.

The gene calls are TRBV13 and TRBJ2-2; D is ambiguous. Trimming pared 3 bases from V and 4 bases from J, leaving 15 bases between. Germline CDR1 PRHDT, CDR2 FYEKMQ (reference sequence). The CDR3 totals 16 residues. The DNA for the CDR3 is TGTGCCAGCAGCTTTTCTCGGTCCTCGGGCACCGGGGAGCTGTTTTTT. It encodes CASSFSRSSGTGELFF. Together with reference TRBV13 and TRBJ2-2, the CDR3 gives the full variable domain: AAGVIQSPRHLIKEKRETATLKCYPIPRHDTVYWYQQGPGQDPQFLISFYEKMQSDKGSIPDRFSAQQFSDYHSELNMSSLELGDSALYFCASSFSRSSGTGELFFGEGSRLTVL.

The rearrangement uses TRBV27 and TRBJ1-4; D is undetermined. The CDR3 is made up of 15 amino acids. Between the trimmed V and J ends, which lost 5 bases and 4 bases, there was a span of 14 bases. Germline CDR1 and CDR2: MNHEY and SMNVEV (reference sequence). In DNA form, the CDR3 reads TGTGCCAGCAGTCCAGTGTCAGCCAATAATGAAAAACTGTTTTTT. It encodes CASSPVSANNEKLFF.